Shown below are 4 T cell receptor beta chains from a single sample sequenced in a study of T-cell reconstitution after alpha-beta-depleted transplantation in children. Library preparation (for TCRbeta) was performed with unique molecular identifiers. TCRdb reprocessed the PCR reads with MiXCR, giving one entry per CDR3 protein. The repertoire consists of just under 250,000 distinct CDR3 sequences, with roughly a quarter occurring once and the leading ten covering about 2.8%. The input for sequencing was PBMCs, taken before TCRalphabeta/CD19-depleted stem cell transplant. Source of these receptors: a girl aged 2-10 years with Fanconi anemia, due to receive a stem cell transplant.

The genes are TRBV7-2 and TRBJ2-3; tentative D call: TRBD1 (6 bases). Germline lookup yields CDR1 SGHTA and CDR2 FQGNSA. V dropped 1 base and J dropped 0 bases, with 11 bases sitting between them. CDR3 length: 16 amino acids. The CDR3: CASSLDGTTSTDTQYF. The DNA of the CDR3 is TGTGCCAGCAGCTTAGACGGGACAACTAGCACAGATACGCAGTATTTT.

This clonotype was observed many times. This chain connects TRBV28 to TRBJ2-1; D is uncertain. Germline V CDR1 and CDR2: MDHEN, SYDVKM. V was cut by 3 bases and J by 6 bases, with 9 bases left in between. This CDR3 spans 13 amino acids. CDR3 nucleotide sequence: TGTGCCAGCAGTTTTAAGATAGGCAATGAGCAGTTCTTC. Protein sequence: CASSFKIGNEQFF. Looking up the rest from reference TRBV28 and TRBJ2-1 gives the full variable domain: DVKVTQSSRYLVKRTGEKVFLECVQDMDHENMFWYRQDPGLGLRLIYFSYDVKMKEKGDIPEGYSVSREKKERFSLILESASTNQTSMYLCASSFKIGNEQFFGPGTRLTVL.

The chain links TRBV29-1 to TRBJ2-7; perhaps TRBD2 as D (7 bases). The CDR3 consists of 15 residues. The ends were cut back, 6 bases at V and 0 bases at J, with 18 bases in the middle. Germline lookup yields CDR1 SQVTM and CDR2 ANQGSEA. The CDR3 protein is CSVGGLSPHSYEQYF. DNA for the CDR3: TGCAGCGTGGGGGGGCTCTCACCGCACTCCTACGAGCAGTACTTC.

This clonotype was detected only once. The chain has TRBV10-2 and TRBJ2-7, with D uncertain. There are 11 residues in the CDR3. The germline V gene encodes CDR1 WSHSY and CDR2 SAAADI. V was pared by 6 bases and J by 3 bases, with 6 bases between. The CDR3 DNA sequence: TGCGCCAGCAGACAGAGCTACGAGCAGTACTTC. Translated, it gives CASRQSYEQYF.